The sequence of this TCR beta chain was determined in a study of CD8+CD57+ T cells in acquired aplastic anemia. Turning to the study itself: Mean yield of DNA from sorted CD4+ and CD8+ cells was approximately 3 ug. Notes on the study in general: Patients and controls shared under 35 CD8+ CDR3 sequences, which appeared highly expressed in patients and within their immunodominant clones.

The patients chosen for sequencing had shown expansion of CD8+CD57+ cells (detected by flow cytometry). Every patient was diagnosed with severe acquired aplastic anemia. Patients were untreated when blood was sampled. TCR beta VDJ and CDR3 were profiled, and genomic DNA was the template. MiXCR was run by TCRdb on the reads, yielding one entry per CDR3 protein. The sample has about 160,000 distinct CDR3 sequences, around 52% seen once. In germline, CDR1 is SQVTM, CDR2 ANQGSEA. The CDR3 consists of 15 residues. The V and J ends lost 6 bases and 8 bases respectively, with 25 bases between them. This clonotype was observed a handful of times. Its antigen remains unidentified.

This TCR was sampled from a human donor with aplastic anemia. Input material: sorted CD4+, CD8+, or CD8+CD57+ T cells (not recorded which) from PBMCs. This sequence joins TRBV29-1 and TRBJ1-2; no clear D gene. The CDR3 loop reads CSVQSTSNQGGGYTF. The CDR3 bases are TGCAGCGTCCAGTCTACCTCAAACCAAGGAGGGGGCTACACCTTC. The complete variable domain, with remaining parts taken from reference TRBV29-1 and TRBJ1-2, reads SAVISQKPSRDICQRGTSLTIQCQVDSQVTMMFWYRQQPGQSLTLIATANQGSEATYESGFVIDKFPISRPNLTFSTLTVSNMSPEDSSIYLCSVQSTSNQGGGYTFGSGTRLTVV.